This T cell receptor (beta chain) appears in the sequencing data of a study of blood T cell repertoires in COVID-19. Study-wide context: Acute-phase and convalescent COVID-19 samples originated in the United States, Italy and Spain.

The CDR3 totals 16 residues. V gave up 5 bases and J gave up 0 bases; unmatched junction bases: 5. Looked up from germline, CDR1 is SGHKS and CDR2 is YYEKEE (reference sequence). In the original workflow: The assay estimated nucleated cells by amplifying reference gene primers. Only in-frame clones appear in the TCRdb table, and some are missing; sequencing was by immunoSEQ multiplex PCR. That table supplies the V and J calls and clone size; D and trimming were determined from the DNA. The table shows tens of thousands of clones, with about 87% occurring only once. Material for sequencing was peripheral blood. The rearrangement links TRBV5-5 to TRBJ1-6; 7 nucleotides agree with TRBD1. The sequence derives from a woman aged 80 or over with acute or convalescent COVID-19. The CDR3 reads CASSRQGSSYNSPLHF. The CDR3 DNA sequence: TGTGCCAGCAGTAGACAGGGTAGCTCCTATAATTCACCCCTCCACTTT.